The present entry profiles one T cell receptor beta chain with its context. Looked up from germline, CDR1 is SGHNT and CDR2 is YYREEE (reference sequence). V was pared by 4 bases and J by 5 bases, with 11 bases of the junction left unmatched. CDR3 size: 16 residues. The record originates from a study of beta chain features in type 1 diabetes. Study-level information: Patient and healthy donor groups were alike in age, gender and cell yields.

Reverse transcription of all isolated RNA meant that expressed TCRB transcripts were sequenced. Libraries were prepared by immunoSEQ multiplex PCR; TCRdb keeps only in-frame clonotypes and omits some of them. The sample holds about 320,000 clones, roughly 15% seen once. Sequencing was carried out using central memory CD4+ T cells from blood. The chain combines TRBV5-4 with TRBJ2-5, with 10 bases identical to TRBD2. This receptor was obtained from a man aged 30 to 45 in good health. CDR3 in amino acids: CASSPGGSGRSETQYF. CDR3 nucleotide sequence: TGTGCCAGCAGCCCGGGGGGTAGCGGGAGGTCGGAGACCCAGTACTTC.